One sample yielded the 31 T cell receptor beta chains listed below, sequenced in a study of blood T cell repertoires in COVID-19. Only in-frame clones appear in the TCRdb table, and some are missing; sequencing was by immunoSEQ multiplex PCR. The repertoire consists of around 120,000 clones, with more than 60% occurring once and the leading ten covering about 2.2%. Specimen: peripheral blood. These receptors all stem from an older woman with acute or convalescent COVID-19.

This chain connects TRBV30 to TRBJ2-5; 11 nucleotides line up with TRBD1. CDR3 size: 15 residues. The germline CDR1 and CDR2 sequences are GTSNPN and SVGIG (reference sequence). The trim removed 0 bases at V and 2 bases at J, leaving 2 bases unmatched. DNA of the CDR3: TGTGCCTGGAGTGTAGGGACAGGGGGTCAAGAGACCCAGTACTTC. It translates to CAWSVGTGGQETQYF.

CDR3 region: CASSLAGGTEQYF. In nucleotides, the CDR3 is TGCGCCAGCAGCCTGGCAGGGGGTACCGAGCAGTACTTC. The rearrangement uses TRBV5-1 and TRBJ2-7, with 7 bases that match TRBD1. The length of the CDR3 is 13 residues. CDR1 is SGHRS, CDR2 YFSETQ, per germline. The trim removed 4 bases at V and 6 bases at J, leaving 7 bases unmatched. Full variable domain (remainder filled in from reference TRBV5-1 and TRBJ2-7): KAGVTQTPRYLIKTRGQQVTLSCSPISGHRSVSWYQQTPGQGLQFLFEYFSETQRNKGNFPGRFSGRQFSNSRSEMNVSTLELGDSALYLCASSLAGGTEQYFGPGTRLTVT.

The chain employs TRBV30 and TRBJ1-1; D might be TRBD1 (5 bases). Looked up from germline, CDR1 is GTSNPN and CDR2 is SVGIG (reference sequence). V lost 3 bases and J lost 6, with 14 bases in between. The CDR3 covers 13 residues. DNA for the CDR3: TGTGCCTGGAGCCCCGGGGGGATCTCTGAAGCTTTCTTT. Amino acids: CAWSPGGISEAFF.

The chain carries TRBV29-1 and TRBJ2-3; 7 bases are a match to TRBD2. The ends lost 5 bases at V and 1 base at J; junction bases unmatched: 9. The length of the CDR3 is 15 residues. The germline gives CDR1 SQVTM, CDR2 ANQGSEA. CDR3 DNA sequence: TGCAGCGTTCTAATAGCGGGCCTTGGCACAGATACGCAGTATTTT. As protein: CSVLIAGLGTDTQYF.

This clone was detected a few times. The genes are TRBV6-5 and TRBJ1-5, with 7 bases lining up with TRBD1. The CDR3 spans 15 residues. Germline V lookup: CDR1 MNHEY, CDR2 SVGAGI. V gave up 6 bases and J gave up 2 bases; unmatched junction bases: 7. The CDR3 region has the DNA TGTGCCAGCAGCCAGGGGGTAGCGGGCAATCAGCCCCAGCATTTT. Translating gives CASSQGVAGNQPQHF.

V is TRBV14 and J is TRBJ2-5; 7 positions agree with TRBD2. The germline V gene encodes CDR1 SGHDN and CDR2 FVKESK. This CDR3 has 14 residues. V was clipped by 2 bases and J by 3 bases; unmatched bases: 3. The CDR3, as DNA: TGTGCCAGCAGCCAACAAAGCGGGAAAGAGACCCAGTACTTC. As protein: CASSQQSGKETQYF.

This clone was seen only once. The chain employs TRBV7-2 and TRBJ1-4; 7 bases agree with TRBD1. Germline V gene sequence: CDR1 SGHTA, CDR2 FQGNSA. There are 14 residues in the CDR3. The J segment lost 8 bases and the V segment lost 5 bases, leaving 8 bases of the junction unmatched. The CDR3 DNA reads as TGTGCCAGCAGCGGCGACAGGGTAGCGGAAAAACTGTTTTTT. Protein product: CASSGDRVAEKLFF.

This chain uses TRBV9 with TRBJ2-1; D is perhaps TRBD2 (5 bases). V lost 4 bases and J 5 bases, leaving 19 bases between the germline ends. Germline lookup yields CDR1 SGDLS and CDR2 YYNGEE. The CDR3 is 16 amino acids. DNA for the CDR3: TGTGCCAGCAGCCCTAGGGTGACTTCCGGGGACAATGAGCAGTTCTTC. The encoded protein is CASSPRVTSGDNEQFF.

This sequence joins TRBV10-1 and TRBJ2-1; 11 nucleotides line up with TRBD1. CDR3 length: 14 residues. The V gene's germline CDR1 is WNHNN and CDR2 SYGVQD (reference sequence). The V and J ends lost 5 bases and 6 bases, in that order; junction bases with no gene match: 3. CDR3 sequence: CASSPGTGGNEQFF. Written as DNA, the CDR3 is TGCGCCAGCAGTCCCGGGACAGGGGGCAATGAGCAGTTCTTC.

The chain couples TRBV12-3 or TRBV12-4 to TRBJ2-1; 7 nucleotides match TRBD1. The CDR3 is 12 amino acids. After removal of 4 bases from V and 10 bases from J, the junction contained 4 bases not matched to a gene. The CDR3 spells CASSSTGVEQFF. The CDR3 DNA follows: TGTGCCAGCAGTTCAACAGGGGTCGAGCAGTTCTTC.

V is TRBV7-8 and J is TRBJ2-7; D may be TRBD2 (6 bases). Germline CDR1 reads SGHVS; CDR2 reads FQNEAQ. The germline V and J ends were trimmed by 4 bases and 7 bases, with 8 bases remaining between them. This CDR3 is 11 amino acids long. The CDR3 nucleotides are TGTGCCAGCAGCTACGGGACTGAGCAGTACTTC. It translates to CASSYGTEQYF.

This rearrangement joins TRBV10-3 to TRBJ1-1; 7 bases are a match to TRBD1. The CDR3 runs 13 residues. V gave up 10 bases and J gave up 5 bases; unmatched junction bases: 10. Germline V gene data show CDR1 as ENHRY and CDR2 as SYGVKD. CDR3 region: CATTQGRNTEAFF. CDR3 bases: TGTGCCACCACACAGGGGCGGAATACTGAAGCTTTCTTT.

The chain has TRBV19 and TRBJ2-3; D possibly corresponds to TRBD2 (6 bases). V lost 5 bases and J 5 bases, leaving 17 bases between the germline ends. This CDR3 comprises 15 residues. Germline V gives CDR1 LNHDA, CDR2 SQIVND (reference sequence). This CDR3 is CASSPGTPAQDTQYF. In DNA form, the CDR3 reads TGTGCCAGTAGTCCCGGGACTCCTGCACAAGATACGCAGTATTTT. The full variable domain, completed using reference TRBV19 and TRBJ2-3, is DGGITQSPKYLFRKEGQNVTLSCEQNLNHDAMYWYRQDPGQGLRLIYYSQIVNDFQKGDIAEGYSVSREKKESFPLTVTSAQKNPTAFYLCASSPGTPAQDTQYFGPGTRLTVL.

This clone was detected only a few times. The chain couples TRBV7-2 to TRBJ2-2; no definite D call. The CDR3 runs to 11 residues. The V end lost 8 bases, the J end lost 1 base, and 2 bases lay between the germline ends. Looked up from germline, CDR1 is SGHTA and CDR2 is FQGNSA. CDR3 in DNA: TGTGCCAGCCAGAACACCGGGGAGCTGTTTTTT. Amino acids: CASQNTGELFF. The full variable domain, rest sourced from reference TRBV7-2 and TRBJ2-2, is GAGVSQSPSNKVTEKGKDVELRCDPISGHTALYWYRQSLGQGLEFLIYFQGNSAPDKSGLPSDRFSAERTGGSVSTLTIQRTQQEDSAVYLCASQNTGELFFGEGSRLTVL.

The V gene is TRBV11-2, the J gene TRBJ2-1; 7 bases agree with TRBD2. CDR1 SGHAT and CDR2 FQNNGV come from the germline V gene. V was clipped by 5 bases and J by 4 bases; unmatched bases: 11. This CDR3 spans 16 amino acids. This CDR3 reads CASSPQAGDLYNEQFF. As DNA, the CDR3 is TGTGCCAGCAGCCCTCAGGCGGGGGACCTTTACAATGAGCAGTTCTTC.

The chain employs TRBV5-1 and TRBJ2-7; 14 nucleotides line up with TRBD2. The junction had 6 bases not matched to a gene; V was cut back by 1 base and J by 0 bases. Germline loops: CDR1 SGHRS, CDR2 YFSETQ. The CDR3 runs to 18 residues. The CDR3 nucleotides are TGCGCCAGCAGCTTGAAGACTAGCGGGAGGGCCAGCTCCTACGAGCAGTACTTC. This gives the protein CASSLKTSGRASSYEQYF.

The CDR3 spells CASSSAPGQGREQYF. The CDR3 coding sequence is TGCGCCAGCAGCTCAGCCCCGGGACAGGGCCGCGAGCAGTACTTC. This chain links TRBV5-1 with TRBJ2-7, with 9 bases that match TRBD1. The trim removed 3 bases at V and 6 bases at J, leaving 10 bases unmatched. The CDR3 consists of 15 residues. Germline V lookup: CDR1 SGHRS, CDR2 YFSETQ.

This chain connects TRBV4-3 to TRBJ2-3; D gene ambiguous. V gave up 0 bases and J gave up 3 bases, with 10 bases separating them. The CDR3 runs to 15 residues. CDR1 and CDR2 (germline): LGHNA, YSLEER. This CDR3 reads CASSQEWSTTDTQYF. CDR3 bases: TGCGCCAGCAGCCAAGAGTGGTCCACTACAGATACGCAGTATTTT.

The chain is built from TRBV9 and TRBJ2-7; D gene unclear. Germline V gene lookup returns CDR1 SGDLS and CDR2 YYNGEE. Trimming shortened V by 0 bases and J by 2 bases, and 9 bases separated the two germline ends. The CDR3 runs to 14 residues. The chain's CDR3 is CASSVATHTYEQYF. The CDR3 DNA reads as TGTGCCAGCAGCGTAGCTACTCATACCTACGAGCAGTACTTC.

CDR3 region: CASSRTGDGYTF. The CDR3 DNA follows: TGTGCCAGCAGCCGGACAGGGGATGGCTACACCTTC. The V and J genes are TRBV12-3 or TRBV12-4 and TRBJ1-2; 9 bases agree with TRBD1. Trimming removed 6 bases from V and 6 bases from J; junction bases left unmatched: 2. CDR3 length: 12 residues.

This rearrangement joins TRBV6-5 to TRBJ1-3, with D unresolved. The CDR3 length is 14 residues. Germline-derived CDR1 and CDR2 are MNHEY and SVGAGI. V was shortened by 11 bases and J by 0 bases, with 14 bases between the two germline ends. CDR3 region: CAAQEVYSGNTIYF. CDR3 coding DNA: TGTGCCGCTCAGGAGGTCTACTCTGGAAACACCATATATTTT.

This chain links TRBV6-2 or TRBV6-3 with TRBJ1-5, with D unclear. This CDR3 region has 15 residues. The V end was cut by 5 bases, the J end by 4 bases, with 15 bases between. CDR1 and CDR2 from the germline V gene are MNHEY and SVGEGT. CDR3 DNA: TGTGCCAGCAGTCAACCCCGTGGAGCTAATCAGCCCCAGCATTTT. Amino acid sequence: CASSQPRGANQPQHF.

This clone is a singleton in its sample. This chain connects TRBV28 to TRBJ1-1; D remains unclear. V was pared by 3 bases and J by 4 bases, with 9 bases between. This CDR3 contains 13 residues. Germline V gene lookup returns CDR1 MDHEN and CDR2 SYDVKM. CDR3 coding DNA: TGTGCCAGCAGTTTTTTGGGCCGCACTGAAGCTTTCTTT. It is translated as CASSFLGRTEAFF.

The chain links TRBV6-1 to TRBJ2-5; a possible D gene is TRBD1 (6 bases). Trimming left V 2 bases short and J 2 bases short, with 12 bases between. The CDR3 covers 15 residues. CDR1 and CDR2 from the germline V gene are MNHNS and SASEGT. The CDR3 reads CASSERVGAQETQYF. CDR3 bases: TGTGCCAGCAGTGAACGGGTGGGGGCACAAGAGACCCAGTACTTC.

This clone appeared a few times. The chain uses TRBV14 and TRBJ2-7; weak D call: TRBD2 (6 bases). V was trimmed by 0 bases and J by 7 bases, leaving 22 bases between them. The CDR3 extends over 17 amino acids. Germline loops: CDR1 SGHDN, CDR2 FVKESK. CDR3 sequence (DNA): TGTGCCAGCAGCCAAGATATCTCCGTGGGAGGAGCTGTGGAGCAGTACTTC. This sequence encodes CASSQDISVGGAVEQYF.

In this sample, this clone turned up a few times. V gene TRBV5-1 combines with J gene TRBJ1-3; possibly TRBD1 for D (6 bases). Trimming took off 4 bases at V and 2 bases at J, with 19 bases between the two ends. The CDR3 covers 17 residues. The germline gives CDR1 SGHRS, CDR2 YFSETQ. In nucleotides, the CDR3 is TGCGCCAGCAGCGATGGCTCTGTAGGGGGTACTGGAAACACCATATATTTT. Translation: CASSDGSVGGTGNTIYF.

CDR3 coding DNA: TGTGCCAGCAGGCCACCGGGACAGGGGGCAGGCGGGGAGCTGTTTTTT. It codes for CASRPPGQGAGGELFF. The chain uses TRBV28 and TRBJ2-2, with 12 bases aligning to TRBD1. CDR1 is MDHEN, CDR2 SYDVKM, per germline. Trimming cost V 6 bases and J 7 bases; bases outside gene matches: 9. The CDR3 is made up of 16 amino acids.

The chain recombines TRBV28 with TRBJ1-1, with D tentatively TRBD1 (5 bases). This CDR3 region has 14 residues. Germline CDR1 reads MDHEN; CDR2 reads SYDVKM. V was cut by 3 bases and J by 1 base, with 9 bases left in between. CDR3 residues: CASSLRGGNTEAFF. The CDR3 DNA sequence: TGTGCCAGCAGTTTGAGGGGAGGGAACACTGAAGCTTTCTTT.

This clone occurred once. The CDR3 here is CASSHLGGTGRETQYF. The CDR3 DNA reads TGTGCCAGCAGCCACCTTGGGGGGACAGGGAGAGAGACCCAGTACTTC. The rearrangement links TRBV3-1 (or the pseudogene TRBV3-2) to TRBJ2-5; 9 bases fit TRBD1. The V and J ends lost 3 bases and 4 bases, in that order; junction bases with no gene match: 9. The CDR3 runs to 16 residues. Looked up from germline, CDR1 is LGHDT and CDR2 is YNNKEL (reference sequence).

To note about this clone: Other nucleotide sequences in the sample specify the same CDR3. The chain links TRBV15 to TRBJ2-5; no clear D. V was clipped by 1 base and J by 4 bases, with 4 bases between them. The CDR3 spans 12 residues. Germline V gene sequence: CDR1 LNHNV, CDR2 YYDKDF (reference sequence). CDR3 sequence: CATSRGGETQYF. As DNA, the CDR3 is TGTGCCACCAGCAGAGGAGGAGAGACCCAGTACTTC.

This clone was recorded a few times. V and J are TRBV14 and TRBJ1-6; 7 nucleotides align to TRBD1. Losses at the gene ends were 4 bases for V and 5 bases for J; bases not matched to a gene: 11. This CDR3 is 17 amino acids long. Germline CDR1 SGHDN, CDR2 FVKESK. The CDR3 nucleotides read TGTGCCAGCAGCCGCGGAATGGACAGGTTTGATAATTCACCCCTCCACTTT. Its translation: CASSRGMDRFDNSPLHF. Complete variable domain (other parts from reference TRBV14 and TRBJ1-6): EAGVTQFPSHSVIEKGQTVTLRCDPISGHDNLYWYRRVMGKEIKFLLHFVKESKQDESGMPNNRFLAERTGGTYSTLKVQPAELEDSGVYFCASSRGMDRFDNSPLHFGNGTRLTVT.